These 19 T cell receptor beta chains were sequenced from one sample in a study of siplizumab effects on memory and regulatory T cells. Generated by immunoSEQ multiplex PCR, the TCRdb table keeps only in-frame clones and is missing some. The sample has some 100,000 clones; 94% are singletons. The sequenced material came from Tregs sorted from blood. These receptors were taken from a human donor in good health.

The chain's CDR3 is CASSYPGQGAGNEQFF. CDR3 nucleotide sequence: TGTGCCAGCAGTTACCCAGGACAGGGGGCGGGTAATGAGCAGTTCTTC. The rearrangement uses TRBV6-6 and TRBJ2-1, with 11 bases matching TRBD1. Losses at the gene ends were 2 bases for V and 7 bases for J; bases not matched to a gene: 7. The CDR3 is 16 residues long. Germline V lookup: CDR1 MNHNY, CDR2 SVGAGI (reference sequence).

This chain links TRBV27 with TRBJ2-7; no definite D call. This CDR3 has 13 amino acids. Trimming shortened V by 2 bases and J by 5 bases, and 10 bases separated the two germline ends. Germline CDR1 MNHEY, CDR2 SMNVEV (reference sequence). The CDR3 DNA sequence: TGTGCCAGCAGTTTAAGGGTAGCCCACGAGCAGTACTTC. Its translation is CASSLRVAHEQYF.

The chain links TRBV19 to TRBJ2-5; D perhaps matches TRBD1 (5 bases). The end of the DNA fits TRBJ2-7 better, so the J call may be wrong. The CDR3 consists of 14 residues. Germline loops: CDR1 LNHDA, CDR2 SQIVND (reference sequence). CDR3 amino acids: CASSITGSELEQYF. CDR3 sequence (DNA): TGTGCCAGTAGTATTACAGGTTCCGAACTCGAGCAGTACTTC.

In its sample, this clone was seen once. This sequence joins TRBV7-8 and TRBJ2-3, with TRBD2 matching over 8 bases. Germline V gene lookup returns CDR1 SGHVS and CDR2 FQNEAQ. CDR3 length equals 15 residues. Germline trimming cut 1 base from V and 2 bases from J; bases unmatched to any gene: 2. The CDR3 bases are TGTGCCAGCAGCTTAGGTAGCGGGAACACAGATACGCAGTATTTT. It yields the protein CASSLGSGNTDTQYF.

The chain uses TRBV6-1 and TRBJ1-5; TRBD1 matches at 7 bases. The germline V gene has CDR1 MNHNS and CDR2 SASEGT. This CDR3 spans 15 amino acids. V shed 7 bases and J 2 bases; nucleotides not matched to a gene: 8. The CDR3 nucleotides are TGTGCCAGCACCTTGGTAGGGGGCGGCAATCAGCCCCAGCATTTT. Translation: CASTLVGGGNQPQHF.

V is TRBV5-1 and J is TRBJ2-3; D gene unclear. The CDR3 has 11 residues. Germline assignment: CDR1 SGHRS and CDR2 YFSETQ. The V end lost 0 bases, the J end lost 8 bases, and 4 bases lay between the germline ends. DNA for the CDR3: TGCGCCAGCAGCTTGGTGGCTACGCAGTATTTT. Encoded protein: CASSLVATQYF.

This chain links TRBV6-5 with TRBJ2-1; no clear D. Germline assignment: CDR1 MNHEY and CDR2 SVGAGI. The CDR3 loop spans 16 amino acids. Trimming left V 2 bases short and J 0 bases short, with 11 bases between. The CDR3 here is CASSYTVHLSYNEQFF. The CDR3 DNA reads TGTGCCAGCAGTTACACGGTTCACCTCTCCTACAATGAGCAGTTCTTC.

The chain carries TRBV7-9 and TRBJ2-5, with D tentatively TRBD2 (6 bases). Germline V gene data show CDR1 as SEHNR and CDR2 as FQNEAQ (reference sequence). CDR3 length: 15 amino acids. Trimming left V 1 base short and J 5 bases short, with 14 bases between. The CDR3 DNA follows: TGTGCCAGCAGCTTAGGGGAGCGGGTGGTCGAGACCCAGTACTTC. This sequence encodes CASSLGERVVETQYF.

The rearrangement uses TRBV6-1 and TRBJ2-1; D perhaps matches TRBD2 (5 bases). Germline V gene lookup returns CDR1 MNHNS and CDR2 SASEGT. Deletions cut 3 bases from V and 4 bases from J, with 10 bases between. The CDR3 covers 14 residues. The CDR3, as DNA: TGTGCCAGCAGTGACGTAGCGAGATACAATGAGCAGTTCTTC. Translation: CASSDVARYNEQFF.

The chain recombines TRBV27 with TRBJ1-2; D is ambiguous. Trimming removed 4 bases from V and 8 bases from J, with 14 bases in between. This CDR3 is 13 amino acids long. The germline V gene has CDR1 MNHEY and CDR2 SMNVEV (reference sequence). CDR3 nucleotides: TGTGCCAGCAGTTCCCCCGCAGGTTCCGGCTACACCTTC. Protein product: CASSSPAGSGYTF.

The chain's CDR3 is CAWSAPGLGKETQYF. CDR3 coding DNA: TGTGCCTGGAGTGCACCGGGACTAGGGAAAGAGACCCAGTACTTC. This sequence joins TRBV30 and TRBJ2-5; the match to TRBD2 covers 8 bases. J was trimmed by 3 bases and V by 1 base; bases with no gene match: 7. Per germline, CDR1 GTSNPN and CDR2 SVGIG (reference sequence). The CDR3 contains 15 residues.

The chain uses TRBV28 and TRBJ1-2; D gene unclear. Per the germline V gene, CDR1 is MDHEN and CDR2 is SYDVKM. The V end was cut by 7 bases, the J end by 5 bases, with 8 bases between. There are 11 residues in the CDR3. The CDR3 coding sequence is TGTGCCAGCACCACCCGATATGGCTACACCTTC. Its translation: CASTTRYGYTF.

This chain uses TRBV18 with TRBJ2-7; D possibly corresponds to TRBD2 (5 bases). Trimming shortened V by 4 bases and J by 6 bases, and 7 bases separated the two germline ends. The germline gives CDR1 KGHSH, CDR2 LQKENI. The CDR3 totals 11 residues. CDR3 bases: TGTGCCAGCTCACAGGCGGGCGAGCAGTACTTC. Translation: CASSQAGEQYF.

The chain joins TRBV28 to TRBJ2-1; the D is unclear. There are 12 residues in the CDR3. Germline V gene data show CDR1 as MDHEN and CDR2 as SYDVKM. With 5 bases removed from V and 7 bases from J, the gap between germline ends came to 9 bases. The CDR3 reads CASSIRRNEQFF. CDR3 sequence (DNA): TGTGCCAGCAGTATTCGTCGAAATGAGCAGTTCTTC.

The CDR3 region is CASSSSGTGNTEAFF. The CDR3 nucleotides are TGTGCCAGCAGTTCCTCCGGGACAGGGAACACTGAAGCTTTCTTT. V gene TRBV28 combines with J gene TRBJ1-1; the match to TRBD1 covers 8 bases. The CDR3 length is 15 residues. V gave up 4 bases and J gave up 1 base; unmatched junction bases: 5. Germline CDR1 MDHEN, CDR2 SYDVKM.

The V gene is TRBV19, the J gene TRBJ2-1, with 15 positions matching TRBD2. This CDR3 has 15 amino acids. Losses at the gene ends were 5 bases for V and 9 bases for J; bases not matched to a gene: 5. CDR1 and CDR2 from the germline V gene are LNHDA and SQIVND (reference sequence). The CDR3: CASSPPGLAGGEQFF. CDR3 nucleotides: TGTGCCAGTAGTCCTCCGGGACTAGCGGGAGGTGAGCAGTTCTTC.

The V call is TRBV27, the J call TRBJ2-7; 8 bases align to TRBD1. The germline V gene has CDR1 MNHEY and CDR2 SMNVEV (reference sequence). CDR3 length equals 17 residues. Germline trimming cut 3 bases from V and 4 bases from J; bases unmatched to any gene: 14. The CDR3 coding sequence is TGTGCCAGCAGTTTTGCCGGGACAGGATTTTCCCTTTACGAGCAGTACTTC. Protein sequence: CASSFAGTGFSLYEQYF.

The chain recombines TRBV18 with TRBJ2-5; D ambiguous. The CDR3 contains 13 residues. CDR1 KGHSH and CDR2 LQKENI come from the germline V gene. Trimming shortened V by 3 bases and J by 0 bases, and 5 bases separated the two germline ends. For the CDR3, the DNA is TGTGCCAGCTCACCCCATTACCAAGAGACCCAGTACTTC. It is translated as CASSPHYQETQYF.

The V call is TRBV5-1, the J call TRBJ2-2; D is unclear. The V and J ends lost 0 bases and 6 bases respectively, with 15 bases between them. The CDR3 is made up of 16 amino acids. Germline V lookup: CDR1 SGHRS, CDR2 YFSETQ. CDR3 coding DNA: TGCGCCAGCAGCTTGGCTGCCAACCTCAAGGCCGGGGAGCTGTTTTTT. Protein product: CASSLAANLKAGELFF. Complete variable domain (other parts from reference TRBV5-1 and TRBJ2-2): KAGVTQTPRYLIKTRGQQVTLSCSPISGHRSVSWYQQTPGQGLQFLFEYFSETQRNKGNFPGRFSGRQFSNSRSEMNVSTLELGDSALYLCASSLAANLKAGELFFGEGSRLTVL.